One sample yielded the 21 T cell receptor beta chains listed below, sequenced in a study of cytomegalovirus exposure and HLA in healthy donors (TCRdb year 2017). Receptor libraries were prepared by the immunoSEQ multiplex PCR assay. Not all clones reach the TCRdb copy of this immuneACCESS table, which keeps in-frame sequences only. Checked studies attribute under half of the gap to unresolved V genes and leave the rest unexplained. This sample gives some 250,000 clones in total; around 90% of them show up just once. Together, the top ten hold around 3.1% of the sample. The sample comprised PBMCs. The receptors originated from a woman younger than 45 in good health and CMV-seronegative.

This clone was recorded once. The rearrangement uses TRBV28 and TRBJ1-5; unclear D gene. Trimming pared 3 bases from V and 1 base from J, leaving 10 bases between. CDR3 size: 15 residues. The V gene's germline CDR1 is MDHEN and CDR2 SYDVKM. This CDR3 reads CASSFRLNSNQPQHF. DNA of the CDR3: TGTGCCAGCAGTTTCCGTTTGAACAGCAATCAGCCCCAGCATTTT.

The sample holds one count of this clone. The chain joins TRBV6-5 to TRBJ2-2, with a weak D call TRBD2 (5 bases). The germline CDR1 and CDR2 sequences are MNHEY and SVGAGI. Trimming left V 0 bases short and J 13 bases short, with 15 bases between. The length of the CDR3 is 14 residues. The CDR3 region has the DNA TGTGCCAGCAGTTACTCGAGGACTTCCCCGGCGCTGTTTTTT. This codes for CASSYSRTSPALFF.

The chain employs TRBV27 and TRBJ2-7; 8 bases map to TRBD2. From germline, CDR1 is MNHEY and CDR2 SMNVEV (reference sequence). Trimming removed 6 bases from V and 0 bases from J; junction bases left unmatched: 4. The CDR3 extends over 14 amino acids. The CDR3 nucleotides are TGTGCCAGCAGCTACACTAGCGGCTCCTACGAGCAGTACTTC. This translates into CASSYTSGSYEQYF.

This chain connects TRBV9 to TRBJ2-3, with 9 bases lining up with TRBD2. The germline CDR1 and CDR2 sequences are SGDLS and YYNGEE. The V and J ends lost 0 bases and 6 bases, in that order; junction bases with no gene match: 8. The CDR3 is made up of 16 amino acids. CDR3 bases: TGTGCCAGCAGCGTAGGGGAGCGGGAGGTAAAGGATACGCAGTATTTT. Protein product: CASSVGEREVKDTQYF.

The chain carries TRBV6-6 and TRBJ2-7; 10 bases map to TRBD2. The germline gives CDR1 MNHNY, CDR2 SVGAGI (reference sequence). This CDR3 contains 15 residues. Unmatched junction bases numbered 11, after V lost 5 bases and J lost 7 bases. CDR3 in amino acids: CASSTASGSMREQYF. The CDR3, as DNA: TGTGCCAGCAGTACCGCTAGCGGGAGCATGCGTGAGCAGTACTTC.

J is TRBJ2-2 and V is TRBV29-1, with 10 bases that match TRBD2. Unmatched junction bases numbered 3, after V lost 3 bases and J lost 5 bases. CDR1 is SQVTM, CDR2 ANQGSEA, per germline. The CDR3 consists of 14 residues. DNA for the CDR3: TGCAGCGTTGATTCTAGCGGGAGTACCGGGGAGCTGTTTTTT. Its protein is CSVDSSGSTGELFF.

The chain uses TRBV5-1 and TRBJ2-1; TRBD2 matches 12 bases. The CDR3 loop spans 17 amino acids. CDR1 and CDR2 (germline): SGHRS, YFSETQ. After removal of 2 bases from V and 5 bases from J, the junction contained 8 bases not matched to a gene. The CDR3 bases are TGCGCCAGCAGCTTCTTTTTACTAGCGGGAGGTGACAATGAGCAGTTCTTC. Its protein is CASSFFLLAGGDNEQFF.

This sequence joins TRBV15 and TRBJ2-3; 9 bases fit TRBD1. Germline assignment: CDR1 LNHNV and CDR2 YYDKDF (reference sequence). V dropped 4 bases and J dropped 3; count of bases not matched to a gene: 11. The length of the CDR3 is 17 residues. CDR3 bases: TGTGCCACCAGCATAGAAACACAGGGGGCAGGGACAGATACGCAGTATTTT. Amino acid sequence: CATSIETQGAGTDTQYF.

The rearrangement uses TRBV28 and TRBJ2-7, with D possibly being TRBD2 (7 bases). The germline V gene encodes CDR1 MDHEN and CDR2 SYDVKM. V lost 7 bases and J lost 2, with 15 bases in between. The CDR3 is 14 amino acids. The CDR3 DNA reads as TGTGCCAGCACCCCCCGGGGGGCTACCTACGAGCAGTACTTC. Protein sequence: CASTPRGATYEQYF. The whole variable domain, remainder taken from reference TRBV28 and TRBJ2-7, is DVKVTQSSRYLVKRTGEKVFLECVQDMDHENMFWYRQDPGLGLRLIYFSYDVKMKEKGDIPEGYSVSREKKERFSLILESASTNQTSMYLCASTPRGATYEQYFGPGTRLTVT.

Details on this clone: Other DNA variants within this sample encode the same CDR3. V usage is TRBV9 and J usage is TRBJ2-7; D uncertain. The CDR3 sequence is 13 residues long. V dropped 0 bases and J dropped 0 bases, with 4 bases sitting between them. CDR1 is SGDLS and CDR2 is YYNGEE in the germline V gene. DNA of the CDR3: TGTGCCAGCAGCGTAGCTCCCTCCTACGAGCAGTACTTC. Protein sequence: CASSVAPSYEQYF.

The CDR3 spells CASSQPTSGVTDTQYF. The CDR3 DNA reads as TGTGCCAGCAGCCAACCGACTAGCGGCGTAACAGATACGCAGTATTTT. This sequence joins TRBV4-2 and TRBJ2-3; 9 nucleotides line up with TRBD2. There are 16 residues in the CDR3. With 2 bases clipped from V and 3 bases from J, the junction kept 6 bases outside the gene matches. The germline CDR1 and CDR2 sequences are LGHNA and YNFKEQ.

V is TRBV5-4 and J is TRBJ1-4; tentative D call: TRBD1 (5 bases). The CDR3 has 16 amino acids. V was cut by 2 bases and J by 8 bases, with 19 bases left in between. The germline V gene encodes CDR1 SGHNT and CDR2 YYREEE (reference sequence). The CDR3 DNA reads TGTGCCAGCAGCTTATGGTCGGTCGGAGGGGTGGAAAAACTGTTTTTT. Translated, it gives CASSLWSVGGVEKLFF.

V is TRBV4-3 and J is TRBJ2-2; D remains unclear. V gave up 9 bases and J gave up 1 base, with 9 bases separating them. The CDR3 consists of 13 residues. Germline lookup yields CDR1 LGHNA and CDR2 YSLEER. In DNA form, the CDR3 reads TGCGCCAGTCAGAGCTTGAACACCGGGGAGCTGTTTTTT. This encodes CASQSLNTGELFF.

This clone was seen just once. J is TRBJ1-1 and V is TRBV27, with D unclear. Germline V gene data show CDR1 as MNHEY and CDR2 as SMNVEV (reference sequence). This CDR3 is 14 amino acids long. Deletions cut 7 bases from V and 0 bases from J, with 12 bases between. DNA of the CDR3: TGTGCCAGCAAGGCAGTTGAGATGAACACTGAAGCTTTCTTT. Translation: CASKAVEMNTEAFF.

The chain is built from TRBV9 and TRBJ1-2; D unclear. This CDR3 spans 14 amino acids. Germline V CDR1 and CDR2: SGDLS, YYNGEE. V lost 0 bases and J lost 0, with 6 bases in between. CDR3 nucleotide sequence: TGTGCCAGCAGCGTAGACGGGTCTAACTATGGCTACACCTTC. This sequence encodes CASSVDGSNYGYTF.

The chain is built from TRBV27 and TRBJ2-3; 11 bases line up with TRBD2. This CDR3 is built from 16 residues. J was trimmed by 6 bases and V by 5 bases; bases with no gene match: 10. CDR1 is MNHEY and CDR2 is SMNVEV in the germline V gene (reference sequence). The CDR3 bases are TGTGCCAGCAGTAAACTAGCGGGAGCTTTCGGGGATACGCAGTATTTT. Translating gives CASSKLAGAFGDTQYF.

This chain joins TRBV2 and TRBJ2-7; D call uncertain. V lost 5 bases to trimming and J lost 2 bases, with 10 bases between them. Per the germline V gene, CDR1 is SNHLY and CDR2 is FYNNEI. The CDR3 is 13 residues long. The CDR3 loop reads CASSLSAAYEQYF. The CDR3 DNA is TGTGCCAGCAGTCTATCCGCTGCCTACGAGCAGTACTTC. Full variable domain (remainder filled in from reference TRBV2 and TRBJ2-7): EPEVTQTPSHQVTQMGQEVILRCVPISNHLYFYWYRQILGQKVEFLVSFYNNEISEKSEIFDDQFSVERPDGSNFTLKIRSTKLEDSAMYFCASSLSAAYEQYFGPGTRLTVT.

This sequence joins TRBV15 and TRBJ2-1; D uncertain. Trimming shortened V by 0 bases and J by 9 bases, and 12 bases separated the two germline ends. This CDR3 is 14 amino acids long. Germline CDR1 and CDR2: LNHNV and YYDKDF (reference sequence). The CDR3 region is CATSRDLIGIEQFF. For the CDR3, the DNA is TGTGCCACCAGCAGAGATCTAATAGGGATTGAGCAGTTCTTC.

This chain connects TRBV28 to TRBJ1-1, with TRBD1 as a possible D gene (5 bases). The CDR3 is 13 amino acids. Germline V gives CDR1 MDHEN, CDR2 SYDVKM. The V end lost 3 bases, the J end lost 5 bases, and 10 bases lay between the germline ends. This CDR3 reads CASSLGGTTEAFF. The CDR3 nucleotides are TGTGCCAGCAGTTTGGGGGGGACGACTGAAGCTTTCTTT.

This chain links TRBV19 with TRBJ1-2; 9 bases map to TRBD1. The junction had 19 bases not matched to a gene; V was cut back by 6 bases and J by 8 bases. Germline V gives CDR1 LNHDA, CDR2 SQIVND (reference sequence). The CDR3 contains 17 residues. The CDR3 protein is CASSGTRDRDSPYGYTF. CDR3 nucleotides: TGTGCCAGTAGCGGGACCCGGGACAGGGACTCTCCTTACGGCTACACCTTC.

The chain couples TRBV27 to TRBJ2-1; unclear D gene. V shed 8 bases and J shed 1 base, with 6 bases lying between them. Germline V gene sequence: CDR1 MNHEY, CDR2 SMNVEV (reference sequence). The CDR3 runs to 12 residues. In nucleotides, the CDR3 is TGTGCCAGCCGCGAGTCCTACAATGAGCAGTTCTTC. As protein: CASRESYNEQFF.